This T cell receptor (beta chain) came from a study of cytomegalovirus exposure and HLA in healthy donors. About this clone: Antigen unknown.

Use of 60 Vbeta and 13 Jbeta primers characterized the PCR. The table came from immunoSEQ multiplex PCR; TCRdb's copy has only in-frame clones and leaves some out. The repertoire holds 150,000 or so clones, with approximately 73% as singletons. General observations from the study: Some V segments, including TRBV6-2 and TRBV6-3, were excluded as indistinguishable. With high specificity and sensitivity, the classifier reportedly diagnosed cytomegalovirus status. Accurate prediction of HLA-A and HLA-B alleles (for most subjects) was reportedly achieved from TCR beta sequences.

The germline V gene has CDR1 SGDLS and CDR2 YYNGEE. The CDR3 loop spans 17 amino acids. J gave up 3 bases and V 4 bases, and 8 bases lay outside the gene matches. This chain joins TRBV9 and TRBJ2-6, with 9 bases lining up with TRBD1. The clonotype originates from a woman between 18 and 29 years old in good health and CMV-seronegative. The sample taken for sequencing was PBMCs. CDR3 loop: CASSPGTGTSGANVLTF. CDR3 nucleotide sequence: TGTGCCAGCAGCCCAGGGACAGGGACAAGTGGGGCCAACGTCCTGACTTTC.